This entry features one T cell receptor (beta chain) sequence. Per the germline V gene, CDR1 is MNHEY and CDR2 is SVGAGI. Deletions cut 7 bases from V and 3 bases from J, with 12 bases between. This CDR3 is 13 amino acids long. The data are from a study of technical replicates of blood from several donors. Libraries were prepared by immunoSEQ multiplex PCR; TCRdb keeps only in-frame clonotypes and omits some of them. The sample lists approximately 77,000 clones, 90% to 95% occurring once. The material sequenced was T cells isolated from PBMCs. This sequence originates from a human donor in good health. V is TRBV6-5 and J is TRBJ1-1; D perhaps matches TRBD1 (6 bases). The CDR3 reads CASIKQGDTEAFF. In DNA, the CDR3 is TGTGCCAGCATTAAACAGGGAGACACTGAAGCTTTCTTT.